These T cell receptor beta chains were read from a single sample in a study of CD8 T cells in ankylosing spondylitis. Using its own MiXCR run on the 5' RACE reads, TCRdb lists one record per CDR3 protein. The sample carries roughly 250,000 distinct CDR3 sequences, about 10% recorded once. Sequences were obtained from blood, either unsorted or a sorted T cell fraction (not recorded which). The receptors come from a male donor with ankylosing spondylitis or in good health (not recorded which). The CDR3 runs from the conserved cysteine through the conserved F or W. A D gene is named only where the DNA matches it firmly. A clone size is listed for some rows: how often the clone was seen (once, few, many), or a class if it is expanded.

size: many
length: 17
J: TRBJ2-3
D: NA
V: TRBV7-9
DNA: TGTGCCAGCAGCTTAGGGTGGGGTCCCTTTGGCACAGATACGCAGTATTTT
CDR3: CASSLGWGPFGTDTQYF

size: NA
length: 15
J: TRBJ1-2
D: NA
V: TRBV5-1
DNA: TGCGCCAGCAGCTGGGGGACTCTCGGGATGGATGGCTACACCTTC
CDR3: CASSWGTLGMDGYTF

size: few
length: 15
J: TRBJ2-5
D: NA
V: TRBV30
DNA: TGTGCCTGGAGTGTACACCCAGGGGGAGGAGAGACCCAGTACTTC
CDR3: CAWSVHPGGGETQYF

size: many
length: 15
J: TRBJ2-5
D: NA
V: TRBV15
DNA: TGTGCCACCAGCACCAAGAGGGGTCGGGAAGAGACCCAGTACTTC
CDR3: CATSTKRGREETQYF

size: NA
length: 16
J: TRBJ1-5
D: NA
V: TRBV19
DNA: TGTGCCAGTAGTCCTAACCAACGGGGGAGCAATCAGCCCCAGCATTTT
CDR3: CASSPNQRGSNQPQHF

size: NA
length: 14
J: TRBJ2-4
D: NA
V: TRBV5-5
DNA: TGTGCCATGAGCCTCGGGAGTAGCAAAAACATTCAGTACTTC
CDR3: CAMSLGSSKNIQYF

size: many
length: 14
J: TRBJ1-3
D: NA
V: TRBV20-1
DNA: TGCAGTGCCCTCCGGGGGCCCATGGAAAACACCATATATTTT
CDR3: CSALRGPMENTIYF

size: many
length: 16
J: TRBJ1-3
D: NA
V: TRBV20-1
DNA: TGCAGTGCTAGACGGGGGGGTTCGAGCTCTGGAAACACCATATATTTT
CDR3: CSARRGGSSSGNTIYF

size: NA
length: 17
J: TRBJ2-1
D: NA
V: TRBV14
DNA: TGTGCCAGCAGCCAAGAACGGCTGGGCAGGGGTAGCCATGAGCAGTTCTTC
CDR3: CASSQERLGRGSHEQFF

size: NA
length: 15
J: TRBJ2-1
D: NA
V: TRBV7-9
DNA: TGTGCCAGCAGCTTAAGGGAGTCACCCTACAATGAGCAGTTCTTC
CDR3: CASSLRESPYNEQFF

size: few
length: 14
J: TRBJ1-2
D: TRBD1
V: TRBV29-1
DNA: TGCAGCGTTGAAGGAGGGGGCAGAGACTATGGCTACACCTTC
CDR3: CSVEGGGRDYGYTF

size: few
length: 16
J: TRBJ2-3
D: TRBD2
V: TRBV20-1
DNA: TGCAGTGCTGACCCTAGGATTAGCGGGGTCACAGATACGCAGTATTTT
CDR3: CSADPRISGVTDTQYF

size: NA
length: 14
J: TRBJ2-7
D: NA
V: TRBV2
DNA: TGTGCCAGCAGTGAAGCCAGGGGATCCAACGAGCAGTACTTC
CDR3: CASSEARGSNEQYF

size: many
length: 14
J: TRBJ2-3
D: TRBD2
V: TRBV6-2/TRBV6-3
DNA: TGTGCCAGCAGTTCTGGACTAGTCTCAGATACGCAGTATTTT
CDR3: CASSSGLVSDTQYF

size: few
length: 16
J: TRBJ2-1
D: NA
V: TRBV7-9
DNA: TGTGCCAGCAGCGTGGGCGGGCGCGGCTGGGAAAATGAGCAGTTCTTC
CDR3: CASSVGGRGWENEQFF

size: NA
length: 14
J: TRBJ1-4
D: TRBD1
V: TRBV20-1
DNA: TGCAGTGCTGTTACGGGACAGGGGAATGAAAAACTGTTTTTT
CDR3: CSAVTGQGNEKLFF

size: many
length: 17
J: TRBJ2-3
D: TRBD2
V: TRBV13
DNA: TGTGCCAGCAGCGGTACCGGGACAGGGACTAGCGGAGATACGCAGTATTTT
CDR3: CASSGTGTGTSGDTQYF

size: few
length: 14
J: TRBJ2-7
D: NA
V: TRBV12-3/TRBV12-4
DNA: TGTGCCAGCAGTTCGGCGGGGGCCTCCTACGAGCAGTACTTC
CDR3: CASSSAGASYEQYF

size: few
length: 16
J: TRBJ1-1
D: NA
V: TRBV7-9
DNA: TGTGCCAGCAGCTTAGGGGGAGTCCGTATGAACACTGAAGCTTTCTTT
CDR3: CASSLGGVRMNTEAFF

size: many
length: 18
J: TRBJ2-2
D: TRBD1
V: TRBV4-2
DNA: TGTGCCAGCAGCCCAGGCCCGGGACAGGGGGCGAGCACCGGGGAGCTGTTTTTT
CDR3: CASSPGPGQGASTGELFF

size: many
length: 10
J: TRBJ2-1
D: NA
V: TRBV25-1
DNA: TGTGCCAGCAGATCATATGAGCAGTTCTTC
CDR3: CASRSYEQFF

size: few
length: 13
J: TRBJ2-3
D: NA
V: TRBV11-3
DNA: TGTGCCAGCAGCTTAGCGTGGACAGATACGCAGTATTTT
CDR3: CASSLAWTDTQYF

size: many
length: 15
J: TRBJ2-3
D: TRBD2
V: TRBV20-1
DNA: TGCAGTGCTACAGTGCGGGAGTGGGGCCAAGATACGCAGTATTTT
CDR3: CSATVREWGQDTQYF

size: many
length: 11
J: TRBJ2-5
D: NA
V: TRBV12-3/TRBV12-4
DNA: TGTGCCAGCGGTGCTCAAGAGACCCAGTACTTC
CDR3: CASGAQETQYF

size: NA
length: 15
J: TRBJ2-3
D: NA
V: TRBV12-3/TRBV12-4
DNA: TGTGCCAGCAGCCAGATCCGGGGGAGCACAGGGGAGCAGTATTTT
CDR3: CASSQIRGSTGEQYF

size: once
length: 11
J: TRBJ2-1
D: NA
V: TRBV28
DNA: TGTGCCAGCAGCCATACCAATGAGCAGTTCTTC
CDR3: CASSHTNEQFF

size: NA
length: 14
J: TRBJ1-2
D: NA
V: TRBV6-1
DNA: TGTGCCAGCAGCAGGGAGCTGGGGGGAGTCGGCTACACCTTC
CDR3: CASSRELGGVGYTF

size: few
length: 15
J: TRBJ2-7
D: TRBD1
V: TRBV11-2
DNA: TGTGCCAGCAGCTTATGGACAGGGGGCGGGTATGAGCAGTACTTC
CDR3: CASSLWTGGGYEQYF

size: NA
length: 17
J: TRBJ2-6
D: TRBD2
V: TRBV2
DNA: TGTGCCAGCAGCCTAACCTCGGGGGGATGGGGGGCCAACGTCCTGACTTTC
CDR3: CASSLTSGGWGANVLTF

size: few
length: 14
J: TRBJ2-5
D: NA
V: TRBV5-1
DNA: TGCGCCAGCAGCTCCGGAATAACGCAAGAGACCCAGTACTTC
CDR3: CASSSGITQETQYF

size: many
length: 14
J: TRBJ2-5
D: NA
V: TRBV5-6
DNA: TGTGCCAGCAGCCTATTTTTCTCCGTAGGGACCCAGTACTTC
CDR3: CASSLFFSVGTQYF

size: NA
length: 14
J: TRBJ2-7
D: NA
V: TRBV5-5
DNA: TGTGCCAGCAGCGGCAGAGACAGATTCTACGAGCAGTACTTC
CDR3: CASSGRDRFYEQYF

size: many
length: 15
J: TRBJ2-2
D: NA
V: TRBV24-1
DNA: TGTGCCACCAGTGACTCTACCACGAACACCGGGGAGCTGTTTTTT
CDR3: CATSDSTTNTGELFF

size: NA
length: 15
J: TRBJ2-3
D: TRBD1
V: TRBV4-2
DNA: TGTGCCAGCAGCCAAGCGGGACAGGGGGCAGATACGCAGTATTTT
CDR3: CASSQAGQGADTQYF

size: many
length: 14
J: TRBJ2-5
D: NA
V: TRBV7-6
DNA: TGTGCCAGCAGCTATGAGACCGCGGGGGAGACCCAGTACTTC
CDR3: CASSYETAGETQYF

size: NA
length: 14
J: TRBJ1-6
D: NA
V: TRBV7-2
DNA: TGTGCCAGCGATCTTGTGGGGGTTTATTCACCCCTCCACTTT
CDR3: CASDLVGVYSPLHF

size: NA
length: 16
J: TRBJ1-2
D: NA
V: TRBV18
DNA: TGTGCCAGCTCACCGAATCCAGGGAAGACTGACTATGGCTACACCTTC
CDR3: CASSPNPGKTDYGYTF

size: many
length: 14
J: TRBJ2-5
D: NA
V: TRBV5-1
DNA: TGCGCCAGCAGCCTTGGGGATTCGGTGGAGACCCAGTACTTC
CDR3: CASSLGDSVETQYF

size: many
length: 17
J: TRBJ1-6
D: NA
V: TRBV30
DNA: TGTGCCTGGAGTGTACGAGAGGGATGGGCCTATAATTCACCCCTCCACTTT
CDR3: CAWSVREGWAYNSPLHF

size: many
length: 18
J: TRBJ2-3
D: TRBD2
V: TRBV11-2
DNA: TGTGCCAGCAGCACACGACTAGCGGGAGGGCCGGGCACAGATACGCAGTATTTT
CDR3: CASSTRLAGGPGTDTQYF

size: many
length: 13
J: TRBJ1-2
D: NA
V: TRBV15
DNA: TGTGCCACCAGCAGACAGGGGTCCTATGGCTACACCTTC
CDR3: CATSRQGSYGYTF

size: many
length: 15
J: TRBJ1-1
D: NA
V: TRBV4-1
DNA: TGCGCCAGCAGCCAAGATGGTAACGGGAACACTGAAGCTTTCTTT
CDR3: CASSQDGNGNTEAFF

size: few
length: 15
J: TRBJ2-1
D: NA
V: TRBV7-2
DNA: TGTGCCAGCAGCTTATCTCCGAACAGCTACAATGAGCAGTTCTTC
CDR3: CASSLSPNSYNEQFF

size: many
length: 13
J: TRBJ2-7
D: NA
V: TRBV12-5
DNA: TGTGCTAGTGGGTGGGACATGACCTACGAGCAGTACTTC
CDR3: CASGWDMTYEQYF

size: many
length: 17
J: TRBJ2-2
D: TRBD2
V: TRBV4-1
DNA: TGCGCCAGCAGCCCCTTCGGACTAGCGGGTGTCACCGGGGAGCTGTTTTTT
CDR3: CASSPFGLAGVTGELFF

size: many
length: 17
J: TRBJ2-1
D: NA
V: TRBV3-1
DNA: TGTGCCAGCAGCCAGTATCGGGGGCAGGGAATTGGCAATGAGCAGTTCTTC
CDR3: CASSQYRGQGIGNEQFF

size: many
length: 15
J: TRBJ2-7
D: NA
V: TRBV7-2
DNA: TGTGCCAGCAGCCCCATGGGACTTGCCTCCTACGAGCAGTACTTC
CDR3: CASSPMGLASYEQYF

size: many
length: 12
J: TRBJ2-3
D: NA
V: TRBV20-1
DNA: TGCAGTGCTACGGGAGTGTCGGATACGCAGTATTTT
CDR3: CSATGVSDTQYF

size: few
length: 13
J: TRBJ1-1
D: NA
V: TRBV5-1
DNA: TGCGCCAGCAGCCCGGACGGACGGTTTGAAGCTTTCTTT
CDR3: CASSPDGRFEAFF

size: many
length: 15
J: TRBJ1-2
D: TRBD1
V: TRBV12-3/TRBV12-4
DNA: TGTGCCAGCAGTGTAGACAGGGGGGGGGTCTATGGCTACACCTTC
CDR3: CASSVDRGGVYGYTF

size: many
length: 17
J: TRBJ1-1
D: TRBD1
V: TRBV11-2
DNA: TGTGCCAGCAGCCCAATCAGGGGGACCCCCCCGGCGACTGAAGCTTTCTTT
CDR3: CASSPIRGTPPATEAFF